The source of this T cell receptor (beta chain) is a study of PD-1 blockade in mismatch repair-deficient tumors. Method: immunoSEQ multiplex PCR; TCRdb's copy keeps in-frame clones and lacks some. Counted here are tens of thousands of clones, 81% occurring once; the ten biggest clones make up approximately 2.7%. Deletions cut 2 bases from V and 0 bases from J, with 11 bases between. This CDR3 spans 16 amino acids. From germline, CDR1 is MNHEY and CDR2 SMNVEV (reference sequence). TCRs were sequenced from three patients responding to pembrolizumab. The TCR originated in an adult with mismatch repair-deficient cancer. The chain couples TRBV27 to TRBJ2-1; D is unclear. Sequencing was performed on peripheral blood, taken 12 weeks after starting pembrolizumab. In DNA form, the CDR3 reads TGTGCCAGCAGTTTAGCGGAACCGATCTCCTACAATGAGCAGTTCTTC. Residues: CASSLAEPISYNEQFF.